This T cell receptor (beta chain) emerged from a study of blood T cell repertoires in COVID-19. Study details: Researchers got acute and convalescent COVID-19 samples from the United States, Italy and Spain. Sources were T cells, B-cell-depleted T cells, or PBMCs; the material itself was cDNA or gDNA.

Generated by immunoSEQ multiplex PCR, the TCRdb table keeps only in-frame clones and is missing some. Among approximately 97,000 clones listed, approximately 90% were seen once. This clone showed up just a few times. The TCR was taken from a man between 60 and 70 years old with acute or convalescent COVID-19. Input material: peripheral blood.

The CDR3 reads CASSPPNGDNTEAFF. The CDR3 coding sequence is TGTGCCAGCTCACCACCGAACGGGGATAACACTGAAGCTTTCTTT. V usage is TRBV18 and J usage is TRBJ1-1; D remains unclear. CDR3 length equals 15 residues. The germline CDR1 and CDR2 sequences are KGHSH and LQKENI. Trimming removed 0 bases from V and 2 bases from J, with 10 bases in between.